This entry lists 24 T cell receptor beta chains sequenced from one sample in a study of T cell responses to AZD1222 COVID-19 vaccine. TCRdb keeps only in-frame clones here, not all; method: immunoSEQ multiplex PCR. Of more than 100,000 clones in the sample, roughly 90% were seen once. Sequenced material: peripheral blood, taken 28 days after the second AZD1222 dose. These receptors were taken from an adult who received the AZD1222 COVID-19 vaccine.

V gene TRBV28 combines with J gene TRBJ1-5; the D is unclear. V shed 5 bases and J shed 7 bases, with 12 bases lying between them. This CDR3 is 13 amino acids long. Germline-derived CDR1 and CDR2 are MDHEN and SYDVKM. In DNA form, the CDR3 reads TGTGCCAGCAGTGAAACCGGGTTACAGCCCCAGCATTTT. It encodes CASSETGLQPQHF.

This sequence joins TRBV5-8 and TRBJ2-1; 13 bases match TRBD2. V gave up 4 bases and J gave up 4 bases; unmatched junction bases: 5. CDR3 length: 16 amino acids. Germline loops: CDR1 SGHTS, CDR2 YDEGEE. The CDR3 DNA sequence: TGTGCCAGCAGCGTGGGACTAGCGGGATTATACAATGAGCAGTTCTTC. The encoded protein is CASSVGLAGLYNEQFF.

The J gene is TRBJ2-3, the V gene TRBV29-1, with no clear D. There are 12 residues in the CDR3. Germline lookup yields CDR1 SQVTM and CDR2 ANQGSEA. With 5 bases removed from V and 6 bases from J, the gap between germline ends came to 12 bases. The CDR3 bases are TGCAGCGTTAGAGCCCCGGCCGATACGCAGTATTTT. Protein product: CSVRAPADTQYF.

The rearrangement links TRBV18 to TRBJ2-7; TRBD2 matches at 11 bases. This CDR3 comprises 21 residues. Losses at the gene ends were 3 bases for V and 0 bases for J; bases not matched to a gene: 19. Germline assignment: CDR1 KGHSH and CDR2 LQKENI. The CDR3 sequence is CASSPLAGGPGRAVPSYEQYF. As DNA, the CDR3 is TGTGCCAGCTCACCGCTAGCGGGGGGTCCTGGCCGGGCGGTGCCCTCCTACGAGCAGTACTTC. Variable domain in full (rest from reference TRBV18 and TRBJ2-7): NAGVMQNPRHLVRRRGQEARLRCSPMKGHSHVYWYRQLPEEGLKFMVYLQKENIIDESGMPKERFSAEFPKEGPSILRIQQVVRGDSAAYFCASSPLAGGPGRAVPSYEQYFGPGTRLTVT.

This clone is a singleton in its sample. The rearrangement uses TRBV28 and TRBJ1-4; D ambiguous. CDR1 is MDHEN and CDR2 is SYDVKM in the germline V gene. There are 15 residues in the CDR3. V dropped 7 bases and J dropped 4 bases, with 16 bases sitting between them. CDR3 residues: CASTASLKDNEKLFF. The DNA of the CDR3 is TGTGCCAGCACCGCATCACTGAAGGATAATGAAAAACTGTTTTTT.

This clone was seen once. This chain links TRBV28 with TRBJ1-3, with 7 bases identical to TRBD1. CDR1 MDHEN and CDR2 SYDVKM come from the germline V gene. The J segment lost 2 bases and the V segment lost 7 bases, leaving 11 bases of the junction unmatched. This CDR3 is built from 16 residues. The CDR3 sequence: CASTPGGTDAGNTIYF. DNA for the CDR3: TGTGCCAGCACCCCCGGGGGGACAGATGCTGGAAACACCATATATTTT.

The CDR3 loop is CASSLGTNYEQYF. CDR3 bases: TGTGCCAGCAGCTTAGGGACCAACTACGAGCAGTACTTC. The chain employs TRBV11-3 and TRBJ2-7; D is uncertain. V was trimmed by 1 base and J by 3 bases, leaving 7 bases between them. The CDR3 consists of 13 residues. Germline V gene sequence: CDR1 SGHNT, CDR2 YENEEA.

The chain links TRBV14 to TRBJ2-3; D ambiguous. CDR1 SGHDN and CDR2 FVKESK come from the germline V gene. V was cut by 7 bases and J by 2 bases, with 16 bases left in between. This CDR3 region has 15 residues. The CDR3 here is CASTSGGHNTDTQYF. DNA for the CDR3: TGTGCCAGCACTTCAGGTGGGCACAACACAGATACGCAGTATTTT.

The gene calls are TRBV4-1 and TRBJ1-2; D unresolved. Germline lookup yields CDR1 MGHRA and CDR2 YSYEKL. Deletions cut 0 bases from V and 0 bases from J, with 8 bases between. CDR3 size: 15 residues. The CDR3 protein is CASSQDRPTNYGYTF. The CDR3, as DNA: TGCGCCAGCAGCCAAGATCGGCCTACTAACTATGGCTACACCTTC.

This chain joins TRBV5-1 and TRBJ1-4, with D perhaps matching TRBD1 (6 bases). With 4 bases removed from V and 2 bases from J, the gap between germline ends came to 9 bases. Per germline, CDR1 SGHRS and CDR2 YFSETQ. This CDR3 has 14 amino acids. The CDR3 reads CASSTDSTNEKLFF. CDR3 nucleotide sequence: TGCGCCAGCAGCACGGACAGCACTAATGAAAAACTGTTTTTT.

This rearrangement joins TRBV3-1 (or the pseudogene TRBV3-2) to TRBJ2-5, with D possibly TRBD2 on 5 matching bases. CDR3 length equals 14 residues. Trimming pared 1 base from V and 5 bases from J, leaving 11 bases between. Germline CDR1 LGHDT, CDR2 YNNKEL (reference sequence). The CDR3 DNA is TGTGCCAGCAGCCAAGGACGTACGGGGGAGACCCAGTACTTC. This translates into CASSQGRTGETQYF.

The CDR3 protein is CASSSSTVTGANVLTF. CDR3 DNA: TGTGCCAGCAGCTCGAGCACAGTTACTGGGGCCAACGTCCTGACTTTC. This rearrangement joins TRBV7-9 to TRBJ2-6, with D unclear. CDR3 size: 16 residues. In germline, CDR1 is SEHNR, CDR2 FQNEAQ (reference sequence). V was shortened by 4 bases and J by 2 bases, with 12 bases between the two germline ends.

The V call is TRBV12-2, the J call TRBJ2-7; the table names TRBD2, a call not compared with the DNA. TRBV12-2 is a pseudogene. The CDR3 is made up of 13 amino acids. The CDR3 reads CASRFGEVGKQYF. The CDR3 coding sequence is TGTGCAAGTCGCTTTGGGGAGGTGGGTAAGCAGTACTTC.

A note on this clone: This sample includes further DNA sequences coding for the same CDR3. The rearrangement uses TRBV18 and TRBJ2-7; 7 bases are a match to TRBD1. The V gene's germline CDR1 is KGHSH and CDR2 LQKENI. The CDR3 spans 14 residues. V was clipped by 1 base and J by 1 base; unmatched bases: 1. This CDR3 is CASSPRDSSYEQYF. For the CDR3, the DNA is TGTGCCAGCTCACCACGGGACAGTTCCTACGAGCAGTACTTC.

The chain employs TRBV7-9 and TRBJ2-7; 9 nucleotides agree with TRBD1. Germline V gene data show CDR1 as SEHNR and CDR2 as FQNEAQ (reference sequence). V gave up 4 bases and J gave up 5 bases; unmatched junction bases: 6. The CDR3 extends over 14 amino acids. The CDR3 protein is CASSSGTGQHEQYF. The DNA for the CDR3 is TGTGCCAGCAGCTCCGGGACAGGGCAACACGAGCAGTACTTC.

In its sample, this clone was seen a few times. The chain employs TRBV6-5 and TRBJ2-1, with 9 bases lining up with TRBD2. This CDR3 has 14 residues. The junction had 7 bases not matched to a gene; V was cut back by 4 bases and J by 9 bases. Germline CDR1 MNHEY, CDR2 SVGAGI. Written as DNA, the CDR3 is TGTGCCAGCAGTTCTAGCGGGGAAGTAAGTGAGCAGTTCTTC. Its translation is CASSSSGEVSEQFF.

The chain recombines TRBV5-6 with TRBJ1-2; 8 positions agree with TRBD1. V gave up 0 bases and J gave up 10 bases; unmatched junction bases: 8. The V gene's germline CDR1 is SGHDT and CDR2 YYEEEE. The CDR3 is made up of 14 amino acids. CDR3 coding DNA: TGTGCCAGCAGCTTGGGGGAGGCAGGGGGCGTCTACACCTTC. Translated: CASSLGEAGGVYTF. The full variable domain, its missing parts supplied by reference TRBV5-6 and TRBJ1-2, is DAGVTQSPTHLIKTRGQQVTLRCSPKSGHDTVSWYQQALGQGPQFIFQYYEEEERQRGNFPDRFSGHQFPNYSSELNVNALLLGDSALYLCASSLGEAGGVYTFGSGTRLTVV.

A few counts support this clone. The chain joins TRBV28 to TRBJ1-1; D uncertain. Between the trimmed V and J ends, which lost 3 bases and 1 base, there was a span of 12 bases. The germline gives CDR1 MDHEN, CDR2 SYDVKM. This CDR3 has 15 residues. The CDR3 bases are TGTGCCAGCAGTTTTCAATACGGATCGAACACTGAAGCTTTCTTT. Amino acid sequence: CASSFQYGSNTEAFF.

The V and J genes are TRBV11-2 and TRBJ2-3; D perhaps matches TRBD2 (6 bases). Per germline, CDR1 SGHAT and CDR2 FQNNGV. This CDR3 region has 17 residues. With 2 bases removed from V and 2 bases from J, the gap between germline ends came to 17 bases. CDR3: CASSLWASEADTDTQYF. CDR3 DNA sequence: TGTGCCAGCAGCTTATGGGCTAGCGAGGCCGACACAGATACGCAGTATTTT. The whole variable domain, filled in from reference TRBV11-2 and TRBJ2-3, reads EAGVAQSPRYKIIEKRQSVAFWCNPISGHATLYWYQQILGQGPKLLIQFQNNGVVDDSQLPKDRFSAERLKGVDSTLKIQPAKLEDSAVYLCASSLWASEADTDTQYFGPGTRLTVL.

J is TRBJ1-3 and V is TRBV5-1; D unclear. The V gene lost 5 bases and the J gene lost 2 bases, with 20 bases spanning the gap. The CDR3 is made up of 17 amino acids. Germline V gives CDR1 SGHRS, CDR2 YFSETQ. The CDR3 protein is CASSSTVPGVTGNTIYF. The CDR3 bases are TGCGCCAGCAGTAGCACAGTCCCTGGGGTCACTGGAAACACCATATATTTT.

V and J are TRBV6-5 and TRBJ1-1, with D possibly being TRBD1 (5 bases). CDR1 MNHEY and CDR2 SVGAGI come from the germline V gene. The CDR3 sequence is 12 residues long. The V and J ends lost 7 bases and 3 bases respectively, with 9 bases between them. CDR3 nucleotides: TGTGCCAGCACTTCAGGGTACACTGAAGCTTTCTTT. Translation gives CASTSGYTEAFF.

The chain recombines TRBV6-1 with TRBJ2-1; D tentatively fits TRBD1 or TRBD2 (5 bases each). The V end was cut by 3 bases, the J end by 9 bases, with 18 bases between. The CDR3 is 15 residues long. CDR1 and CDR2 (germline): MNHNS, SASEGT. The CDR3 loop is CASSDSGLNLGEQFF. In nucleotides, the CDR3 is TGTGCCAGCAGTGATTCGGGGCTTAATTTAGGTGAGCAGTTCTTC.

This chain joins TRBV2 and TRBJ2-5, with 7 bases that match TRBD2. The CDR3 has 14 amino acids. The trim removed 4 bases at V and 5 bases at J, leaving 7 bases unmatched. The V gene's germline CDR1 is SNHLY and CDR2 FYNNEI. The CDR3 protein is CASSGTSERETQYF. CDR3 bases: TGTGCCAGCAGTGGGACTAGTGAACGGGAGACCCAGTACTTC.

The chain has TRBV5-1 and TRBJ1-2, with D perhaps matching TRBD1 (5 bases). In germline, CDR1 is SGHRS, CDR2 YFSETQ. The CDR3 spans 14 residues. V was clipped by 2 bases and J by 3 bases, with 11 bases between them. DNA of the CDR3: TGCGCCAGCAGCTTAGGGGTAGGGGACTATGGCTACACCTTC. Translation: CASSLGVGDYGYTF.